This TCR beta chain was captured in a study of blood T cell repertoires in COVID-19. Whole-study context: The samples span acute and convalescent COVID-19 from the United States, Italy and Spain. T cells, B-cell-depleted T cells, or PBMCs provided the cDNA or gDNA that served as material.

The CDR3 spans 16 residues. Germline loops: CDR1 SGHNT, CDR2 YYREEE (reference sequence). Trimming at V came to 4 bases and at J to 7 bases, leaving 12 bases not matched to a gene. This clone was seen once. Original processing methods: By means of reference gene primer amplification, nucleated cell counts were estimated. Libraries were prepared by immunoSEQ multiplex PCR; TCRdb keeps only in-frame clonotypes and omits some of them. V and J calls plus clone size are reproduced from that table; the DNA served to infer D and trimming. This sample has around 250,000 clones, with 70% to 90% found just once.

Sample: peripheral blood. The V gene is TRBV5-4, the J gene TRBJ2-7, with TRBD2 matching over 12 bases. The TCR comes from a man aged 55 to 70 with acute or convalescent COVID-19. CDR3 sequence reads: CASSSGGLAGTGEQYF. As DNA, the CDR3 is TGTGCCAGCAGCAGCGGAGGACTAGCGGGAACGGGGGAGCAGTACTTC.